This T cell receptor beta chain was sequenced during a study of identical twins. General study points: In cord blood, abundant beta clonotypes had fewer insertions; memory showed no trend.

Germline CDR1 and CDR2: DFQATT and SNEGSKA (reference sequence). The J segment lost 4 bases and the V segment lost 6 bases, leaving 11 bases of the junction unmatched. The CDR3 is 15 residues long. With respect to this clonotype: Its specificity is not known.

TCRdb itself ran the 5' RACE reads through MiXCR, one entry per CDR3 protein. The data contain around 230,000 distinct CDR3 sequences, 6% to 7% of them seen just once; the ten biggest clones take up more than 14%. Separately, the same data were catalogued under a study of T cells expressing NK-cell markers. That study reports: Repertoires of TCR beta were obtained from T cells sorted as CD3+CD56+NKG2C+, CD3+CD56+NKG2C- and CD3+CD56-NKG2C+. One of the eight sequenced donors was seronegative, whereas the other seven were HCMV-seropositive. Once again these clonotypes came out on top in the CD3+CD56-NKG2C+ fraction of a few donors.

The specimen was CD8+ T cells sorted from blood. The sequence was obtained from a woman aged 18-29 years in good health. The J gene is TRBJ2-3, the V gene TRBV20-1; TRBD2 aligns across 9 bases. CDR3 DNA: TGCAGTGCCAACTACGGCGGGGGGGCCTCAGATACGCAGTATTTT. This encodes CSANYGGGASDTQYF.